Listed below are T cell receptor beta chains from one sample, sequenced in a study of cytomegalovirus exposure and HLA in healthy donors. Some clones are missing from TCRdb's copy, which holds only in-frame ones; the method was immunoSEQ multiplex PCR. The repertoire holds fewer than 250,000 clones, with 83% as singletons. The sample consisted of PBMCs. Receptor source: a girl aged 5-17 years in good health and CMV-seronegative. Each CDR3 is given with its conserved first and last residue. The order of the fields is V gene, clone size, D gene, J gene, CDR3 DNA, CDR3 protein. A D gene is named only where the DNA matches it firmly. Where a row states a size, it is once, few, many or the class of an expanded clone; other rows omit it.

TRBV28	.	TRBD2	TRBJ2-2	TGTGCCAGCAGTTCCCTAGCGGGGGGCACCGGGGAGCTGTTTTTT	CASSSLAGGTGELFF
TRBV5-1	.	.	TRBJ2-5	TGCGCCAGCAGCTTGACGTTCGAGGTTTGCTGGGACCAAGAGACCCAGTACTTC	CASSLTFEVCWDQETQYF
TRBV27	.	.	TRBJ1-3	TGTGCCAGCAGTTCCCGACAGGGAAACACCATATATTTT	CASSSRQGNTIYF
TRBV9	.	TRBD1	TRBJ1-2	TGTGCCAGCAGCGCAGGGACAGGGGATAACTATGGCTACACCTTC	CASSAGTGDNYGYTF
TRBV27	.	TRBD2	TRBJ2-1	TGTGCCAGCCACCGACTAGCGGTTGTTAATAATGAGCAGTTCTTC	CASHRLAVVNNEQFF
TRBV6-5	.	.	TRBJ1-2	TGTGCCAGCAGTTACTCGTCCGGGGTTGGAAATGGCTACACCTTC	CASSYSSGVGNGYTF
TRBV6-1	few	.	TRBJ1-5	TGTGCCAGCAGTGCTTACAATCAGCCCCAGCATTTT	CASSAYNQPQHF
TRBV6-5	.	.	TRBJ1-4	TGTGCCAGCAGCTACGGACAACAGGAGGGAGGTGAAAAACTGTTTTTT	CASSYGQQEGGEKLFF
TRBV5-1	.	TRBD1	TRBJ1-2	TGCGCCAGCAGCAACCAACGGACAGGGGGTGGCTACACCTTC	CASSNQRTGGGYTF
TRBV11-3	.	.	TRBJ2-2	TGTGCCAGCAGCTTAGCGTTCGAGGCCGGGGAGCTGTTTTTT	CASSLAFEAGELFF
TRBV19	.	TRBD2	TRBJ2-2	TGTGCCAGTAGTGTGACTAGCGGGGGGGGTTACCGGGAGCTGTTTTTT	CASSVTSGGGYRELFF
TRBV5-1	few	.	TRBJ2-6	TGCGCCAGCAGCTTGACAGTCGGGGCCAACGTCCTGACTTTC	CASSLTVGANVLTF
TRBV7-9	.	.	TRBJ2-1	TGTGCCAGCACCCGTAATGCGGATGGCGATGAGCAGTTCTTC	CASTRNADGDEQFF
TRBV1	.	.	TRBJ2-7	TGCACCAGCAGCCAAGTCACCCCAAGAATTATCGGGAGGCCCTACGAGCAGTACTTC	CTSSQVTPRIIGRPYEQYF
TRBV28	.	.	TRBJ2-7	TGTGCCAGCAGGGGGCCAGGACCCTACGAGCAGTACTTC	CASRGPGPYEQYF
TRBV12-5	.	TRBD1	TRBJ2-1	TGTGCTAGTGGTTTGGTACTGACCCCGGGACAGGGAAAGGAGCAGTTCTTC	CASGLVLTPGQGKEQFF
TRBV15	.	.	TRBJ2-7	TGTGCCACCAGCAAGGACAGACCAACCTACGAGCAGTACTTC	CATSKDRPTYEQYF
TRBV28	.	.	TRBJ2-2	TGTGCCAGCATGGAAGCGGTACCCGGGGAGCTGTTTTTT	CASMEAVPGELFF
TRBV5-8	few	TRBD1	TRBJ1-4	TGTGCCAGCAGCTTACACGGGGACAGGAGATTGGGAAAACTGTTTTTT	CASSLHGDRRLGKLFF
TRBV9	.	.	TRBJ1-4	TGTGCCAGCACGGCCGGGGAAAAACTGTTTTTT	CASTAGEKLFF
TRBV18	.	TRBD1	TRBJ1-1	TGTGCCAGCTCACCCGGGACAGGGAGAAACACTGAAGCTTTCTTT	CASSPGTGRNTEAFF
TRBV7-9	.	TRBD1	TRBJ1-2	TGTGCCAGCAGCTTTAGTCCAGGGGGGCAGAACGGCTACACCTTC	CASSFSPGGQNGYTF
TRBV30	.	TRBD1	TRBJ1-2	TGTGCCCGAGGCTCGGGACAGATTAACTATGGCTACACCTTC	CARGSGQINYGYTF
TRBV6-5	.	.	TRBJ1-2	TGTGCCAGCAGTCGAAAGGGAGGCTATGGCTACACCTTC	CASSRKGGYGYTF
TRBV7-2	.	.	TRBJ2-2	TGTGCCAGCAGCTTAGTGGCGGGGTCTTCGTCCGGGGAGCTGTTTTTT	CASSLVAGSSSGELFF
TRBV7-9	.	TRBD1	TRBJ1-3	TGTGCCAGCAGCCAACAGGGGGCCCGTGGAAACACCATATATTTT	CASSQQGARGNTIYF
TRBV28	.	.	TRBJ2-7	TGTGCCAGCAGTGTCCAGAGGACCTACGAGCAGTACTTC	CASSVQRTYEQYF
TRBV7-9	.	.	TRBJ2-7	TGTGCCAGCAGCCCGGGAATATTGCGACAGGTCAGCTACGAGCAGTACTTC	CASSPGILRQVSYEQYF
TRBV4-2	.	.	TRBJ2-1	TGTGCCAGCAGCCAAGAATCCTACGGGATGGATGAGCAGTTCTTC	CASSQESYGMDEQFF
TRBV5-1	.	TRBD2	TRBJ2-3	TGCGCCAGCAGCACCACCACTAGCGGGGGGGGAGCAGATACGCAGTATTTT	CASSTTTSGGGADTQYF
TRBV30	.	.	TRBJ1-5	TGTGCCTGGAATAATTATAGCAATCAGCCCCAGCATTTT	CAWNNYSNQPQHF
TRBV11-2	.	.	TRBJ2-3	TGTGCCAGCTCCTACCAGGGCACAGATACGCAGTATTTT	CASSYQGTDTQYF
TRBV7-2	.	.	TRBJ1-1	TGTGCCAGCAGCTTAGTTGGGGGGAGCACTGAAGCTTTCTTT	CASSLVGGSTEAFF
TRBV7-6	.	.	TRBJ2-7	TGTGCCAGCAGTTTGACCGGAGCCTACGAGCAGTACTTC	CASSLTGAYEQYF
TRBV5-1	few	.	TRBJ2-3	TGCGCCAGCAGTGGCGGCCCCAGCACAGATACGCAGTATTTT	CASSGGPSTDTQYF
TRBV5-1	.	TRBD2	TRBJ2-1	TGCGCCAGCAGCGCTCAGACTAGCGGGGGCTACAATGAGCAGTTCTTC	CASSAQTSGGYNEQFF
TRBV7-2	.	.	TRBJ1-5	TGTGCCAGCAGCTTACAAAGCGGTGGCAATCAGCCCCAGCATTTT	CASSLQSGGNQPQHF
TRBV15	.	.	TRBJ2-7	TGTGCCACCAGGTGGGAGACCAACGAGCAGTACTTC	CATRWETNEQYF
TRBV19	once	.	TRBJ1-5	TGTGCCAGTAGTATAGAGCCAACACACAGGATTAGCAATCAGCCCCAGCATTTT	CASSIEPTHRISNQPQHF